This T cell receptor beta chain came from a study of early T cells in non-severe SARS-CoV-2 infection. Whole-study findings and limits: In VDJdb matching, anti-spike CD8 responses were favored while private and CD4 specificities went missing.

Individual cDNA molecules were tagged with unique molecular identifiers. TCRdb independently ran MiXCR on the 5' RACE reads; one entry per CDR3 protein. The top ten clones hold over 4.5% of a sample with tens of thousands of distinct CDR3 sequences, less than 5% of them seen once. Unmatched junction bases numbered 10, after V lost 6 bases and J lost 7 bases. Per germline, CDR1 DFQATT and CDR2 SNEGSKA (reference sequence). This CDR3 region has 14 residues. Many counts were recorded for this clonotype. Antigen: not known. The sequence derives from an adult who was a healthcare worker with PCR-confirmed SARS-CoV-2 infection or an uninfected control (not recorded which). V gene TRBV20-1 combines with J gene TRBJ1-5; TRBD1 agrees at 9 bases. Material: whole blood. The CDR3 spells CSAPGQGEGQPQHF. The CDR3 DNA reads as TGCAGTGCACCGGGACAGGGTGAAGGGCAGCCCCAGCATTTT.